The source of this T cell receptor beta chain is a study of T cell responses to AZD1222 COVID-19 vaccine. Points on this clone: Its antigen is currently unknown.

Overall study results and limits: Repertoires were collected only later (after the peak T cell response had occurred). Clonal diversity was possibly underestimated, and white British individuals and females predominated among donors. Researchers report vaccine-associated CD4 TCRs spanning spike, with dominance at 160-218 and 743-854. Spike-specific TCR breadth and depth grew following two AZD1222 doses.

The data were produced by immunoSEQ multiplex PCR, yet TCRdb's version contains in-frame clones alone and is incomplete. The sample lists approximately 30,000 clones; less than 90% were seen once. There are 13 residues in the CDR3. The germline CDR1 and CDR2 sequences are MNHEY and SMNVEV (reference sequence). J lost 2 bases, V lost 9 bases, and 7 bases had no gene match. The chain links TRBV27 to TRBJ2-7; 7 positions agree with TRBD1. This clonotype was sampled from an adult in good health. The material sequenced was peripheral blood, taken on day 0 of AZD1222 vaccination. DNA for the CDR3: TGTGCCAGGGTTTGGGACAGCCCCTACGAGCAGTACTTC. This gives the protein CARVWDSPYEQYF.